These 18 T cell receptor beta chains originate from one sample sequenced in a study of blood T cell repertoires in COVID-19. Here immunoSEQ multiplex PCR was the method, and the copy in TCRdb shows in-frame clones only, minus some. The sample has some 160,000 clones, around 87% seen once. Input material: peripheral blood. All receptors derive from a woman aged 80 or older with COVID-19, enrolled during active disease.

In DNA form, the CDR3 reads TGTGCCAGTAGTAGCAATTCAGGGGGCCTCTCGGAGACCCAGTACTTC. Protein: CASSSNSGGLSETQYF. This chain links TRBV19 with TRBJ2-5, with TRBD1 matching 8 bases. With 4 bases clipped from V and 5 bases from J, the junction kept 12 bases outside the gene matches. The CDR3 has 16 residues. Looked up from germline, CDR1 is LNHDA and CDR2 is SQIVND (reference sequence).

This chain links TRBV5-1 with TRBJ2-1; 10 bases fit TRBD2. The germline gives CDR1 SGHRS, CDR2 YFSETQ. This CDR3 is built from 15 residues. V lost 3 bases and J lost 6; bases outside the gene matches: 6. For the CDR3, the DNA is TGCGCCAGCAGCTCTTCTAGCGGGAGCTTCAATGAGCAGTTCTTC. This gives the protein CASSSSSGSFNEQFF.

The gene calls are TRBV9 and TRBJ2-1; the D is unclear. V dropped 0 bases and J dropped 7 bases, with 14 bases sitting between them. The CDR3 contains 15 residues. Per germline, CDR1 SGDLS and CDR2 YYNGEE. The CDR3 bases are TGTGCCAGCAGCGTAGGGTCTTTACTCGTGAATGAGCAGTTCTTC. Protein sequence: CASSVGSLLVNEQFF.

V gene TRBV3-1 (or the pseudogene TRBV3-2) combines with J gene TRBJ2-1; TRBD2 agrees at 8 bases. The CDR3 length is 15 residues. Trimming at V came to 5 bases and at J to 0 bases, leaving 3 bases not matched to a gene. The V gene's germline CDR1 is LGHDT and CDR2 YNNKEL (reference sequence). The DNA for the CDR3 is TGTGCCAGCAGCTCAACTAGCGGCTCCTACAATGAGCAGTTCTTC. It translates to CASSSTSGSYNEQFF.

V usage is TRBV19 and J usage is TRBJ1-5; no definite D call. The CDR3 spans 12 residues. The V gene's germline CDR1 is LNHDA and CDR2 SQIVND (reference sequence). The V end was cut by 2 bases, the J end by 6 bases, with 5 bases between. For the CDR3, the DNA is TGTGCCAGTAGTATATCCGTTCAGCCCCAGCATTTT. This encodes CASSISVQPQHF.

The chain is built from TRBV27 and TRBJ2-7, with 9 bases matching TRBD1. Trimming at V came to 5 bases and at J to 3 bases, leaving 8 bases not matched to a gene. Germline V gene lookup returns CDR1 MNHEY and CDR2 SMNVEV (reference sequence). This CDR3 contains 15 residues. CDR3 sequence reads: CASSLAGQGNYEQYF. The CDR3 nucleotides are TGTGCCAGCAGTCTGGCTGGACAGGGGAACTACGAGCAGTACTTC.

The chain recombines TRBV6-1 with TRBJ1-1; D is ambiguous. The CDR3 runs 15 residues. Trimming took off 0 bases at V and 4 bases at J, with 12 bases between the two ends. Per germline, CDR1 MNHNS and CDR2 SASEGT. The chain's CDR3 is CASSEAREVGTEAFF. CDR3 nucleotides: TGTGCCAGCAGTGAAGCCCGGGAGGTGGGCACTGAAGCTTTCTTT.

This clone came up once. The rearrangement joins TRBV7-2 to TRBJ2-1; a possible D gene is TRBD1 (5 bases). The CDR3 runs to 17 residues. Trimming stripped 5 bases from V and 4 bases from J, with 21 bases between. In germline, CDR1 is SGHTA, CDR2 FQGNSA. CDR3 nucleotides: TGTGCCAGCAGCGGTAGGGGCCTCACTTCCCGGTACAATGAGCAGTTCTTC. Protein: CASSGRGLTSRYNEQFF.

CDR3 sequence reads: CASSYVMGQDYTGELFF. DNA of the CDR3: TGTGCCAGCAGCTACGTAATGGGACAGGACTACACCGGGGAGCTGTTTTTT. The rearrangement joins TRBV5-5 to TRBJ2-2, with 8 bases identical to TRBD1. CDR1 is SGHKS, CDR2 YYEKEE, per germline (reference sequence). V lost 3 bases, J lost 3 bases, and 10 bases stayed unmatched. The CDR3 runs to 17 residues.

The chain carries TRBV5-1 and TRBJ1-5; 7 bases map to TRBD1. The V gene's germline CDR1 is SGHRS and CDR2 YFSETQ. The J segment lost 3 bases and the V segment lost 0 bases, leaving 3 bases of the junction unmatched. The CDR3 consists of 15 residues. The CDR3 sequence: CASSLGDSFNQPQHF. CDR3 coding DNA: TGCGCCAGCAGCTTGGGGGACAGTTTCAATCAGCCCCAGCATTTT.

This chain uses TRBV5-4 with TRBJ1-2; the match to TRBD1 covers 11 bases. The CDR3 is 15 amino acids. Germline lookup yields CDR1 SGHNT and CDR2 YYREEE (reference sequence). Trimming at V came to 4 bases and at J to 6 bases, leaving 8 bases not matched to a gene. The CDR3 sequence is CASSPGTGGGDGYTF. DNA of the CDR3: TGTGCCAGCAGCCCCGGGACAGGGGGAGGAGATGGCTACACCTTC.

The J gene is TRBJ1-2, the V gene TRBV5-1; TRBD1 agrees at 9 bases. Unmatched junction bases numbered 2, after V lost 0 bases and J lost 8 bases. Per the germline V gene, CDR1 is SGHRS and CDR2 is YFSETQ. The CDR3 is made up of 13 amino acids. CDR3 amino acids: CASSLGQGEGYTF. In DNA form, the CDR3 reads TGCGCCAGCAGCTTGGGACAGGGGGAAGGCTACACCTTC.

The CDR3 reads CASSWTGGEQYF. The CDR3 region has the DNA TGTGCCAGTAGCTGGACAGGGGGCGAGCAGTACTTC. J is TRBJ2-7 and V is TRBV19; the match to TRBD1 covers 10 bases. The germline CDR1 and CDR2 sequences are LNHDA and SQIVND (reference sequence). The V and J ends lost 6 bases and 6 bases, in that order; junction bases with no gene match: 2. The CDR3 length is 12 residues.

This chain uses TRBV19 with TRBJ2-1; the match to TRBD2 covers 7 bases. CDR1 is LNHDA and CDR2 is SQIVND in the germline V gene (reference sequence). This CDR3 region has 16 residues. The V and J ends lost 1 base and 0 bases, in that order; junction bases with no gene match: 3. CDR3 loop: CASSIAGGSSYNEQFF. Written as DNA, the CDR3 is TGTGCCAGTAGTATAGCGGGCGGGAGCTCCTACAATGAGCAGTTCTTC.

Note on this clone: One junction end disagrees with the germline gene, perhaps due to a read error. The chain employs TRBV6-5 and TRBJ1-4; D may be TRBD1 (6 bases). Germline assignment: CDR1 MNHEY and CDR2 SVGAGI. This CDR3 is 13 amino acids long. Here the CDR3 DNA reads TGTGCCAGCAGATCGACAGGTCCCTCAGGTTTAACGTTT. Translation gives CASRSTGPSGLTF.

The chain carries TRBV4-2 and TRBJ2-7; 8 bases line up with TRBD1. In germline, CDR1 is LGHNA, CDR2 YNFKEQ. After removal of 4 bases from V and 4 bases from J, the junction contained 9 bases not matched to a gene. CDR3 size: 15 residues. CDR3 sequence (DNA): TGTGCCAGCAGCCTCGGGACAGGACAAGCATACGAGCAGTACTTC. This encodes CASSLGTGQAYEQYF.

The chain uses TRBV21-1 and TRBJ2-7; the D segment call TRBD2 is taken from the table without a DNA check. TRBV21-1 is a pseudogene. The CDR3 is made up of 18 amino acids. Here the CDR3 reads CASSKARVSKSTTYEQYF. CDR3 nucleotides: TGTGCCAGCAGCAAAGCGCGAGTTTCCAAGTCGACTACCTACGAGCAGTACTTC.

The V gene is TRBV27, the J gene TRBJ1-3, with no clear D. CDR3 length equals 13 residues. Germline CDR1 and CDR2: MNHEY and SMNVEV (reference sequence). V dropped 6 bases and J dropped 4 bases, with 10 bases sitting between them. The CDR3 is CASRGETGNTIYF. The DNA of the CDR3 is TGTGCCAGCAGGGGCGAAACCGGAAACACCATATATTTT.